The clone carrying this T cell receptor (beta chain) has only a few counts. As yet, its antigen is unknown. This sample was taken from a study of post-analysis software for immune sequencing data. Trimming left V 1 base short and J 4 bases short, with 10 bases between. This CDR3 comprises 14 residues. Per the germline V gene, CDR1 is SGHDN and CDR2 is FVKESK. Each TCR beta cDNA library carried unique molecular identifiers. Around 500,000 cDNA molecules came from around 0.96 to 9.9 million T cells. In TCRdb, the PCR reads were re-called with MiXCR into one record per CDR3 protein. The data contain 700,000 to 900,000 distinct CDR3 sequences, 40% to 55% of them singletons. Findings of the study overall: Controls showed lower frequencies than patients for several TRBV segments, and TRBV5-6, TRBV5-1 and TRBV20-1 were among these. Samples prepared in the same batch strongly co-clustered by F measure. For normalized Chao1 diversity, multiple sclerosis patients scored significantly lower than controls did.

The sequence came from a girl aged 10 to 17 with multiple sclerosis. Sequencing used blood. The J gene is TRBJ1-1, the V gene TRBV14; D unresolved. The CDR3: CASSQGVGPTEAFF. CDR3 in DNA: TGTGCCAGCAGCCAAGGTGTCGGGCCCACTGAAGCTTTCTTT.